A selection of T cell receptor beta chains follows, all from one sample in a study of Ad26.COV2.S vaccination and SARS-CoV-2 variants. Some clones are missing from TCRdb's copy, which holds only in-frame ones; the method was immunoSEQ multiplex PCR. The repertoire holds about 250,000 clones, with around 87% as singletons. The sample in question was peripheral blood, obtained in a trial of Ad26.COV2.S vaccine versus placebo. The receptor source for this set is a person between 18 and 65 years old who received the Ad26.COV2.S COVID-19 vaccine or a placebo. CDR3s include the opening cysteine and the closing phenylalanine or tryptophan. Each record gives: V gene, CDR3 length, J gene, D gene, clone size, CDR3 protein, CDR3 DNA. A D gene is named only where the DNA matches it firmly. The size field is filled for only some rows; it gives once, few, many or a size class.

>TRBV12-3/TRBV12-4|13|TRBJ1-2|-|-
CASSFKFNYGYTF
TGTGCCAGCAGTTTTAAGTTTAACTATGGCTACACCTTC
>TRBV6-2/TRBV6-3|13|TRBJ2-5|-|-
CASSSTGQETQYF
TGTGCCAGCAGCTCCACAGGTCAAGAGACCCAGTACTTC
>TRBV9|16|TRBJ1-3|TRBD1|-
CASRGGTAHSGNTIYF
TGTGCCAGCAGAGGGGGGACAGCCCACTCTGGAAACACCATATATTTT
>TRBV29-1|15|TRBJ2-4|-|-
CSVEGSRTAKNIQYF
TGCAGCGTTGAAGGTTCCCGGACAGCCAAAAACATTCAGTACTTC
>TRBV30|14|TRBJ1-5|-|-
CAWSRPGDNQPQHF
TGTGCCTGGAGTCGGCCGGGAGACAATCAGCCCCAGCATTTT
>TRBV9|16|TRBJ2-7|TRBD1|-
CASSVGGDRATYEQYF
TGTGCCAGCAGCGTAGGAGGCGACAGGGCGACCTACGAGCAGTACTTC
>TRBV2|12|TRBJ2-2|-|once
CASSVRVGELFF
TGTGCCAGCAGTGTCCGGGTCGGGGAGCTGTTTTTT
>TRBV9|17|TRBJ1-2|TRBD1|-
CASSVDRGQVPFYGYTF
TGTGCCAGCAGCGTAGACCGAGGACAGGTCCCTTTCTATGGCTACACCTTC
>TRBV5-4|16|TRBJ1-2|-|once
CASSLGGVEGAYGYTF
TGTGCCAGCAGCTTGGGGGGGGTAGAGGGCGCGTATGGCTACACCTTC
>TRBV7-2|15|TRBJ2-2|TRBD2|-
CASSLDKAGARELFF
TGTGCCAGCAGCTTAGATAAAGCGGGAGCCCGGGAGCTGTTTTTT
>TRBV20-1|23|TRBJ2-3|TRBD2|-
CSASWWWIGDKGGTRGFTDTQYF
TGCAGTGCTAGTTGGTGGTGGATCGGAGACAAGGGCGGGACTAGGGGGTTCACAGATACGCAGTATTTT
>TRBV7-9|12|TRBJ2-1|-|-
CASSLSNNEQFF
TGTGCCAGCAGCTTAAGTAACAATGAGCAGTTCTTC
>TRBV18|13|TRBJ1-5|-|few
CASSPGRDQPQHF
TGTGCCAGCTCACCAGGAAGGGATCAGCCCCAGCATTTT
>TRBV6-2/TRBV6-3|15|TRBJ2-1|TRBD2|-
CASSYPLAGGHEQFF
TGTGCCAGCAGTTACCCCCTAGCGGGAGGCCATGAGCAGTTCTTC
>TRBV12-5|14|TRBJ1-5|-|-
CASGLNGIRQPQHF
TGTGCTAGTGGTTTGAACGGCATAAGGCAGCCCCAGCATTTT
>TRBV11-2|14|TRBJ1-1|-|-
CASSFGGRNTEAFF
TGTGCCAGCAGCTTCGGGGGGAGAAACACTGAAGCTTTCTTT
>TRBV9|15|TRBJ2-3|-|-
CASTRGLRGTDTQYF
TGTGCCAGCACCCGCGGCCTTCGGGGCACAGATACGCAGTATTTT
>TRBV7-2|14|TRBJ1-5|TRBD1|-
CASSAGQGFQPQHF
TGTGCCAGCAGCGCCGGACAGGGGTTTCAGCCCCAGCATTTT
>TRBV2|12|TRBJ2-5|-|-
CASSVGQETQYF
TGTGCCAGCAGCGTTGGGCAAGAGACCCAGTACTTC
>TRBV30|11|TRBJ1-1|-|-
CAWSLDSEAFF
TGTGCCTGGAGCCTTGACAGTGAAGCTTTCTTT
>TRBV24-1|15|TRBJ2-3|-|once
CATSDPGAYTDTQYF
TGTGCCACCAGTGACCCCGGGGCCTACACAGATACGCAGTATTTT
>TRBV12-3/TRBV12-4|12|TRBJ1-4|-|-
CASSLTGEKLFF
TGTGCCAGCAGTTTAACAGGGGAAAAACTGTTTTTT
>TRBV6-6|13|TRBJ2-1|-|-
CASSTTGQGEQFF
TGTGCCAGCAGTACGACAGGCCAGGGTGAGCAGTTCTTC
>TRBV9|12|TRBJ1-2|-|-
CASSVSGYGYTF
TGTGCCAGCAGCGTATCAGGGTATGGCTACACCTTC
>TRBV5-1|15|TRBJ2-6|-|-
CASSLSLSGANVLTF
TGCGCCAGCAGCCTCAGCCTGTCTGGGGCCAACGTCCTGACTTTC
>TRBV28|13|TRBJ1-5|TRBD1|once
CASRGTGTQPQHF
TGTGCCAGCAGGGGGACAGGGACTCAGCCCCAGCATTTT
>TRBV3-1/TRBV3-2|14|TRBJ1-6|-|-
CASSPFQGNSPLHF
TGTGCCAGCAGCCCCTTCCAGGGGAATTCACCCCTCCACTTT
>TRBV19|15|TRBJ2-5|-|-
CASSIVGTAKETQYF
TGTGCCAGTAGTATAGTAGGGACCGCCAAAGAGACCCAGTACTTC
>TRBV5-1|14|TRBJ2-3|TRBD2|once
CASSSSGGADTQYF
TGCGCCAGCAGCTCTAGCGGGGGGGCAGATACGCAGTATTTT
>TRBV30|14|TRBJ1-2|TRBD1|-
CAWFKTGVLYGYTF
TGTGCCTGGTTTAAAACAGGGGTTTTGTATGGCTACACCTTC
>TRBV11-2|12|TRBJ2-5|-|-
CASSVTRGTQYF
TGTGCCAGCAGCGTGACGAGAGGGACCCAGTACTTC
>TRBV19|16|TRBJ2-7|TRBD1|-
CASSLRPGQGAYEQYF
TGTGCCAGTAGTCTTAGACCGGGACAGGGGGCCTACGAGCAGTACTTC
>TRBV4-1|15|TRBJ1-5|TRBD1|-
CASSQGQGPNQPQHF
TGCGCCAGCAGCCAAGGACAGGGACCCAATCAGCCCCAGCATTTT
>TRBV9|17|TRBJ1-3|-|-
CASSVAGGHNSGNTIYF
TGTGCCAGCAGCGTAGCGGGGGGACATAACTCTGGAAACACCATATATTTT
>TRBV9|16|TRBJ2-5|TRBD2|-
CASSDRSGRGGETQYF
TGTGCCAGCAGCGACCGAAGCGGGAGGGGGGGAGAGACCCAGTACTTC
>TRBV7-8|14|TRBJ1-2|TRBD1|-
CASSLVQGAEGYTF
TGTGCCAGCAGCTTAGTACAGGGGGCAGAAGGCTACACCTTC
>TRBV18|17|TRBJ1-3|-|-
CASSPAGTQFSGNTIYF
TGTGCCAGCTCACCTGCAGGGACCCAGTTCTCTGGAAACACCATATATTTT
>TRBV4-1|14|TRBJ2-7|-|few
CASSGYIGPYEQYF
TGCGCCAGCAGCGGATACATCGGACCCTACGAGCAGTACTTC
>TRBV4-1|14|TRBJ2-5|-|many
CASSQPDSQETQYF
TGCGCCAGCAGCCAACCGGACAGTCAAGAGACCCAGTACTTC
>TRBV7-3|13|TRBJ2-1|-|-
CASSTLPRGEQFF
TGTGCCAGCAGCACCCTCCCTCGGGGTGAGCAGTTCTTC
>TRBV12-5|16|TRBJ2-3|TRBD1|-
CASGLVLTGQTDTQYF
TGTGCTAGTGGTTTGGTACTGACAGGGCAGACAGATACGCAGTATTTT